This T cell receptor (beta chain) originates from a study of response to subunit inactivated influenza vaccine. General study results and limits: Each seasonal flu vaccination may recruit only limited new T cells, authors suggested.

Of note for this clonotype: Its matching antigen is unknown.

TCRdb called the RT-PCR reads again in MiXCR, with one record for every CDR3 protein. Here the sample spans roughly 500,000 distinct CDR3 sequences, more than 15% being singletons. The CDR3 contains 13 residues. Trimming removed 0 bases from V and 6 bases from J, with 5 bases in between. Germline values: CDR1 KGHSH, CDR2 LQKENI. The sample was CD4+ T cells sorted from PBMCs, taken about 24 months after vaccination. The gene calls are TRBV18 and TRBJ2-2; D unresolved. This sequence was found in a man aged 50 to 69 who received an inactivated influenza vaccine. CDR3 coding DNA: TGTGCCAGCTCACCACCATCCGCCGGGGAGCTGTTTTTT. It translates to CASSPPSAGELFF.